The 12 T cell receptor beta chains listed next were all sequenced from one sample in a study of cytomegalovirus exposure and HLA in healthy donors. This PCR relied on a set of 60 Vbeta primers and 13 Jbeta primers. TCRdb's table, derived via immunoSEQ multiplex PCR, lists solely in-frame clones and lacks some. The table lists tens of thousands of clones, over 70% of them singletons, with about 8% in the top ten. The sample consisted of PBMCs. These TCRs come from a man aged 60 to 69 in good health and CMV-seropositive.

The chain carries TRBV6-1 and TRBJ1-2; 8 nucleotides match TRBD1. Trimming cost V 7 bases and J 4 bases; bases outside gene matches: 8. CDR3 length: 14 amino acids. Per germline, CDR1 MNHNS and CDR2 SASEGT. The DNA of the CDR3 is TGTGCCAGCAACCTAGACAGGGGCCCCTATGGCTACACCTTC. Protein: CASNLDRGPYGYTF.

V gene TRBV2 combines with J gene TRBJ2-1; a weak D match, TRBD2 (7 bases). CDR3 length: 17 residues. Germline CDR1 SNHLY, CDR2 FYNNEI. V was pared by 3 bases and J by 2 bases, with 17 bases between. This CDR3 is CASSDGGRESAYNEQFF. In DNA form, the CDR3 reads TGTGCCAGCAGTGATGGGGGGCGGGAGAGCGCCTACAATGAGCAGTTCTTC.

The CDR3 reads CASSPDRGSYEQYF. DNA of the CDR3: TGTGCCAGCAGTCCAGACAGGGGCAGCTACGAGCAGTACTTC. The rearrangement uses TRBV6-5 and TRBJ2-7; 8 positions match TRBD1. Per germline, CDR1 MNHEY and CDR2 SVGAGI. The CDR3 covers 14 residues. V lost 5 bases, J lost 3 bases, and 6 bases stayed unmatched.

The chain has TRBV11-3 and TRBJ2-3; 10 bases agree with TRBD2. Germline CDR1 and CDR2: SGHNT and YENEEA. The CDR3 is 15 amino acids. The trim removed 5 bases at V and 5 bases at J, leaving 7 bases unmatched. The CDR3 DNA sequence: TGTGCCAGCAGCGCGGGACTAGCGAGACTAGATACGCAGTATTTT. It is translated as CASSAGLARLDTQYF.

The rearrangement joins TRBV6-1 to TRBJ2-1; perhaps TRBD1 as D (6 bases). In germline, CDR1 is MNHNS, CDR2 SASEGT. Between the trimmed V and J ends, which lost 7 bases and 0 bases, there was a span of 13 bases. The CDR3 contains 15 residues. The CDR3 protein is CASTSDSGSYNEQFF. CDR3 bases: TGTGCCAGCACCTCGGACAGCGGCTCCTACAATGAGCAGTTCTTC.

V is TRBV5-6 and J is TRBJ2-7, with 7 bases fitting TRBD2. CDR1 is SGHDT, CDR2 YYEEEE, per germline. There are 16 residues in the CDR3. V shed 0 bases, J shed 1 base, and the junction held 7 bases outside the gene matches. CDR3 bases: TGTGCCAGCAGCTTGGTGGGGGGGAGGCCATCCTACGAGCAGTACTTC. Translating it yields CASSLVGGRPSYEQYF.

This clone was observed a handful of times. V and J are TRBV7-9 and TRBJ2-7, with 7 nucleotides matching TRBD1. V shed 6 bases and J 4 bases; nucleotides not matched to a gene: 6. Germline CDR1 and CDR2: SEHNR and FQNEAQ (reference sequence). There are 13 residues in the CDR3. The CDR3 DNA reads TGTGCCAGCAGGTCGGACAGGTCATACGAGCAGTACTTC. Its protein is CASRSDRSYEQYF.

This chain connects TRBV11-3 to TRBJ1-5, with TRBD1 matching 9 bases. After removal of 7 bases from V and 6 bases from J, the junction contained 7 bases not matched to a gene. There are 14 residues in the CDR3. The germline V gene has CDR1 SGHNT and CDR2 YENEEA. The CDR3 DNA follows: TGTGCCAGCATCAAGACAGGGGGGGGTCAGCCCCAGCATTTT. Its protein is CASIKTGGGQPQHF.

The chain links TRBV11-3 to TRBJ1-1; TRBD1 matches at 7 bases. The CDR3 is 15 residues long. J was trimmed by 1 base and V by 5 bases; bases with no gene match: 7. CDR1 is SGHNT, CDR2 YENEEA, per germline. Here the CDR3 DNA reads TGTGCCAGCAGCCCCGGTGGGACAGCGAACACTGAAGCTTTCTTT. It codes for CASSPGGTANTEAFF.

This chain links TRBV2 with TRBJ2-3, with D tentatively TRBD2 (6 bases). Per germline, CDR1 SNHLY and CDR2 FYNNEI. Trimming removed 6 bases from V and 2 bases from J, with 15 bases in between. The CDR3 runs to 15 residues. CDR3 sequence reads: CASRKLADYTDTQYF. The DNA for the CDR3 is TGTGCCAGCAGGAAACTAGCTGACTACACAGATACGCAGTATTTT.

The rearrangement joins TRBV6-5 to TRBJ1-2, with 10 bases identical to TRBD1. Per the germline V gene, CDR1 is MNHEY and CDR2 is SVGAGI. Trimming cost V 6 bases and J 9 bases; bases outside gene matches: 10. The CDR3 runs 14 residues. Here the CDR3 reads CASRKTGGPRSYTF. The CDR3 nucleotides are TGTGCCAGCAGGAAGACAGGGGGCCCGAGGAGCTACACCTTC.

The chain recombines TRBV5-6 with TRBJ2-5; D possibly corresponds to TRBD2 (6 bases). The germline V gene has CDR1 SGHDT and CDR2 YYEEEE. The CDR3 loop spans 15 amino acids. The V end was cut by 4 bases, the J end by 2 bases, with 15 bases between. CDR3 bases: TGTGCCAGCAGCGTGGGTCTACGGGGGCAAGAGACCCAGTACTTC. It specifies CASSVGLRGQETQYF.